Shown below are 14 T cell receptor beta chains from a single sample sequenced in a study of T cells after yellow fever vaccination (dated by TCRdb to the late 2010s). Interpreted using the paper, the treatment or condition label stands for: live attenuated yellow fever vaccine strain. Receptor amplification or capture employed 5' RACE. The instrument given in TCRdb is Illumina NovaSeq 6000. TCRdb itself trimmed the public reads at Q25 with fastp, ran MiXCR and retained productive beta chains. Each CDR3 protein appears once, grouped with its most common genes and DNA. The sample includes 340,000 or so distinct CDR3 sequences, with around 13% observed a single time. The ten most abundant clones make up 2.5% to 4% of the sample. The sequenced sample was CD4+ T cells sorted from PBMCs, obtained 15 days after the yellow fever booster vaccination. The origin of the receptors is a man aged 18 to 35 who received the YFV17D yellow fever vaccine.

This chain links TRBV5-1 with TRBJ2-1, with 10 positions matching TRBD2. Germline CDR1 reads SGHRS; CDR2 reads YFSETQ. V shed 6 bases and J 9 bases; nucleotides not matched to a gene: 9. This CDR3 is 14 amino acids long. The CDR3 region is CASTYSGGFFEQFF. The CDR3 DNA reads TGCGCCAGCACCTATAGCGGGGGGTTTTTTGAGCAGTTCTTC. Full variable domain (missing parts from reference TRBV5-1 and TRBJ2-1): KAGVTQTPRYLIKTRGQQVTLSCSPISGHRSVSWYQQTPGQGLQFLFEYFSETQRNKGNFPGRFSGRQFSNSRSEMNVSTLELGDSALYLCASTYSGGFFEQFFGPGTRLTVL.

This clonotype showed up many times. The gene calls are TRBV20-1 and TRBJ1-5; 7 bases are shared with TRBD1. CDR1 and CDR2 from the germline V gene are DFQATT and SNEGSKA (reference sequence). Germline trimming cut 3 bases from V and 7 bases from J; bases unmatched to any gene: 6. This CDR3 is 13 amino acids long. The CDR3 spells CSASEGTDQPQHF. The DNA for the CDR3 is TGCAGTGCTAGTGAAGGGACAGACCAGCCCCAGCATTTT.

The sample holds a few counts of this clonotype. The chain recombines TRBV18 with TRBJ2-7; no clear D gene. The ends were cut back, 4 bases at V and 0 bases at J, with 10 bases in the middle. Germline values: CDR1 KGHSH, CDR2 LQKENI. This CDR3 spans 14 amino acids. The CDR3 here is CASSLSASSYEQYF. The CDR3 region has the DNA TGTGCCAGCTCACTATCCGCCAGCTCCTACGAGCAGTACTTC.

The sample holds a few counts of this clonotype. CDR3 in DNA: TGTGCCAGCAGCTCCGAAGGGCTTAATTCACCCCTCCACTTT. It is translated as CASSSEGLNSPLHF. The gene calls are TRBV7-9 and TRBJ1-6; D ambiguous. CDR3 length: 14 amino acids. Trimming stripped 4 bases from V and 6 bases from J, with 10 bases between. CDR1 is SEHNR and CDR2 is FQNEAQ in the germline V gene (reference sequence).

The sample holds a few counts of this clonotype. The chain carries TRBV20-1 and TRBJ2-1, with D tentatively TRBD1 (6 bases). The V and J ends lost 4 bases and 8 bases respectively, with 12 bases between them. The CDR3 spans 12 residues. Germline-derived CDR1 and CDR2 are DFQATT and SNEGSKA (reference sequence). CDR3 loop: CSATGQGHEQFF. The DNA of the CDR3 is TGCAGTGCTACTGGGCAGGGGCATGAGCAGTTCTTC.

In this sample, this clonotype turned up many times. The chain links TRBV7-8 to TRBJ1-5; D remains ambiguous. The CDR3 has 12 amino acids. V gave up 8 bases and J gave up 1 base, with 6 bases separating them. The germline V gene has CDR1 SGHVS and CDR2 FQNEAQ. The CDR3: CASGGSNQPQHF. The DNA of the CDR3 is TGTGCCAGCGGAGGGAGCAATCAGCCCCAGCATTTT.

The chain carries TRBV6-2 or TRBV6-3 and TRBJ1-4, with 10 bases fitting TRBD1. J gave up 8 bases and V 0 bases, and 3 bases lay outside the gene matches. The CDR3 has 15 residues. Looked up from germline, CDR1 is MNHEY and CDR2 is SVGEGT. The CDR3 nucleotides read TGTGCCAGCAGTTACTCCGGGACAGGGGCCGAAAAACTGTTTTTT. Its protein product is CASSYSGTGAEKLFF.

This clonotype was detected only a few times. The chain employs TRBV20-1 and TRBJ2-5; D is uncertain. Per germline, CDR1 DFQATT and CDR2 SNEGSKA (reference sequence). Trimming cost V 1 base and J 2 bases, with 11 bases left between them. This CDR3 contains 14 residues. The CDR3 bases are TGCAGTGCTAGAGGTCCTGGTCAGCAAGAGACCCAGTACTTC. Amino acid sequence: CSARGPGQQETQYF.

This clonotype has ten or more counts. The V and J genes are TRBV12-3 or TRBV12-4 and TRBJ2-3; D possibly uses TRBD1 or TRBD2 (5 bases each). The CDR3 length is 11 residues. V was shortened by 6 bases and J by 6 bases, with 7 bases between the two germline ends. CDR3 sequence reads: CASRGTDTQYF. CDR3 bases: TGTGCCAGCAGGGGGACGGATACGCAGTATTTT.

The chain joins TRBV4-3 to TRBJ1-2, with a possible D match to TRBD1 (6 bases). V was clipped by 1 base and J by 4 bases, with 19 bases between them. This CDR3 contains 17 residues. Looked up from germline, CDR1 is LGHNA and CDR2 is YSLEER. In DNA form, the CDR3 reads TGCGCCAGCAGCCAAGGACCCCCCGCGGGGGCGGTCTATGGCTACACCTTC. Amino acid sequence: CASSQGPPAGAVYGYTF.

The chain combines TRBV20-1 with TRBJ1-5; no clear D. The CDR3 loop spans 13 amino acids. Germline loops: CDR1 DFQATT, CDR2 SNEGSKA (reference sequence). The V gene lost 6 bases and the J gene lost 3 bases, with 12 bases spanning the gap. CDR3 protein: CSARTDYNQPQHF. In DNA, the CDR3 is TGCAGTGCGAGGACGGATTACAATCAGCCCCAGCATTTT.

V and J are TRBV2 and TRBJ2-1, with a tentative D call TRBD2 (5 bases). Germline lookup yields CDR1 SNHLY and CDR2 FYNNEI. V lost 7 bases, J lost 9 bases, and 13 bases lay in between. The CDR3 is made up of 12 amino acids. The CDR3 region is CASNLGAGEQFF. The CDR3 DNA follows: TGTGCCAGCAATCTGGGAGCCGGTGAGCAGTTCTTC.

V gene TRBV6-6 combines with J gene TRBJ1-2; tentatively, D is TRBD1 (5 bases). Germline V gene data show CDR1 as MNHNY and CDR2 as SVGAGI (reference sequence). V was cut by 6 bases and J by 4 bases, with 12 bases left in between. This CDR3 comprises 13 residues. CDR3 amino acids: CASSRDPAYGYTF. In DNA form, the CDR3 reads TGTGCCAGCAGCCGGGACCCAGCCTATGGCTACACCTTC.

This clonotype was counted a few times. The rearrangement joins TRBV18 to TRBJ2-7; the D gene is possibly TRBD2 (6 bases). The CDR3 totals 14 residues. Germline-derived CDR1 and CDR2 are KGHSH and LQKENI. The germline V and J ends were trimmed by 6 bases and 1 base, with 13 bases remaining between them. CDR3 nucleotide sequence: TGTGCCAGCTCGCTGGAAAGCGGGTCCTACGAGCAGTACTTC. As protein: CASSLESGSYEQYF.